The 12 T cell receptor beta chains below all came from one sample that was sequenced in a study of T cell responses to AZD1222 COVID-19 vaccine. Only in-frame clones appear in the TCRdb table, and some are missing; sequencing was by immunoSEQ multiplex PCR. The data hold over 75,000 clones, with around 85% observed a single time. This specimen consisted of peripheral blood, obtained 28 days after the second AZD1222 dose. These receptors all stem from an adult who received the AZD1222 COVID-19 vaccine.

The V call is TRBV9, the J call TRBJ1-3, with TRBD1 as a possible D gene (5 bases). The CDR3 is 14 amino acids. Trimming took off 3 bases at V and 3 bases at J, with 10 bases between the two ends. CDR1 and CDR2 (germline): SGDLS, YYNGEE. The CDR3 coding sequence is TGTGCCAGCAGCGACAGGCCCCTTGGAAACACCATATATTTT. Translation gives CASSDRPLGNTIYF.

This clone was detected ten times or more. CDR3 loop: CASSPGIEETQYF. The CDR3 nucleotides read TGTGCCAGCTCACCGGGGATCGAAGAGACCCAGTACTTC. The chain combines TRBV18 with TRBJ2-5, with D hard to call. The CDR3 covers 13 residues. Germline V lookup: CDR1 KGHSH, CDR2 LQKENI. Deletions cut 3 bases from V and 3 bases from J, with 8 bases between. The whole variable domain, filled in from reference TRBV18 and TRBJ2-5, reads NAGVMQNPRHLVRRRGQEARLRCSPMKGHSHVYWYRQLPEEGLKFMVYLQKENIIDESGMPKERFSAEFPKEGPSILRIQQVVRGDSAAYFCASSPGIEETQYFGPGTRLLVL.

The chain couples TRBV5-1 to TRBJ1-2; 9 bases are shared with TRBD1. J gave up 4 bases and V 4 bases, and 8 bases lay outside the gene matches. Germline CDR1 is SGHRS and CDR2 is YFSETQ. The CDR3 extends over 15 amino acids. CDR3 nucleotide sequence: TGCGCCAGCAGCGCCTCTGGGACAGGGTTCTATGGCTACACCTTC. This sequence encodes CASSASGTGFYGYTF.

As DNA, the CDR3 is TGTGCCAGTGCGCCTAGGACTAGCACAGATACGCAGTATTTT. Translation: CASAPRTSTDTQYF. The chain uses TRBV2 and TRBJ2-3; possibly TRBD2 for D (5 bases). Germline values: CDR1 SNHLY, CDR2 FYNNEI. Trimming took off 9 bases at V and 0 bases at J, with 13 bases between the two ends. This CDR3 has 14 amino acids. The whole variable domain, filled in from reference TRBV2 and TRBJ2-3, reads EPEVTQTPSHQVTQMGQEVILRCVPISNHLYFYWYRQILGQKVEFLVSFYNNEISEKSEIFDDQFSVERPDGSNFTLKIRSTKLEDSAMYFCASAPRTSTDTQYFGPGTRLTVL.

The chain joins TRBV27 to TRBJ2-5; D perhaps matches TRBD1 (6 bases). Germline lookup yields CDR1 MNHEY and CDR2 SMNVEV (reference sequence). V lost 8 bases and J 1 base, leaving 14 bases between the germline ends. This CDR3 is 14 amino acids long. The CDR3 DNA sequence: TGTGCCAGCGGGCGGATGGGGGCCCAAGAGACCCAGTACTTC. This encodes CASGRMGAQETQYF.

The CDR3 nucleotides are TGCAGTGCTAGTAGATGGGTTAGCGGGACGATTTCCTACAATGAGCAGTTCTTC. Amino acids: CSASRWVSGTISYNEQFF. The gene calls are TRBV20-1 and TRBJ2-1; TRBD2 matches 8 bases. Germline V gives CDR1 DFQATT, CDR2 SNEGSKA (reference sequence). CDR3 length: 18 residues. V was pared by 3 bases and J by 1 base, with 14 bases of the junction left unmatched.

The gene calls are TRBV28 and TRBJ1-5; D is unresolved. This CDR3 is built from 15 residues. Germline-derived CDR1 and CDR2 are MDHEN and SYDVKM. The V and J ends lost 6 bases and 1 base respectively, with 13 bases between them. CDR3 nucleotides: TGTGCCAGCAGGGTCGTGGGCAAGAGCAATCAGCCCCAGCATTTT. This translates into CASRVVGKSNQPQHF.

V and J are TRBV28 and TRBJ2-2, with D tentatively TRBD2 (7 bases). Germline-derived CDR1 and CDR2 are MDHEN and SYDVKM. The CDR3 is 14 residues long. V was shortened by 7 bases and J by 3 bases, with 12 bases between the two germline ends. The CDR3 region is CASNLGGHTGELFF. In DNA form, the CDR3 reads TGTGCCAGCAATCTCGGGGGGCACACCGGGGAGCTGTTTTTT. Based on the CDR3 plus reference TRBV28 and TRBJ2-2, the full variable domain is DVKVTQSSRYLVKRTGEKVFLECVQDMDHENMFWYRQDPGLGLRLIYFSYDVKMKEKGDIPEGYSVSREKKERFSLILESASTNQTSMYLCASNLGGHTGELFFGEGSRLTVL.

The chain combines TRBV5-1 with TRBJ1-3, with 7 bases identical to TRBD1. Germline CDR1 and CDR2: SGHRS and YFSETQ. The CDR3 totals 15 residues. With 2 bases clipped from V and 0 bases from J, the junction kept 2 bases outside the gene matches. The CDR3 loop reads CASSLSGGSGNTIYF. In nucleotides, the CDR3 is TGCGCCAGCAGCTTATCAGGGGGCTCTGGAAACACCATATATTTT.

The rearrangement joins TRBV19 to TRBJ1-5; 8 nucleotides line up with TRBD1. V was clipped by 6 bases and J by 6 bases; unmatched bases: 10. CDR1 and CDR2 from the germline V gene are LNHDA and SQIVND (reference sequence). The CDR3 consists of 15 residues. Here the CDR3 reads CASSRMDRVTQPQHF. CDR3 DNA sequence: TGTGCCAGTAGCCGCATGGACAGGGTAACTCAGCCCCAGCATTTT.

The chain couples TRBV7-7 to TRBJ2-2; possibly TRBD1 for D (6 bases). The germline V and J ends were trimmed by 5 bases and 5 bases, with 12 bases remaining between them. The CDR3 spans 14 residues. CDR1 SSHAT and CDR2 FNYEAQ come from the germline V gene (reference sequence). This CDR3 reads CASSPPDRTGELFF. The CDR3 region has the DNA TGTGCCAGCAGCCCCCCCGACAGGACCGGGGAGCTGTTTTTT.

This clone has only a few counts. The chain uses TRBV11-1 and TRBJ2-7; weak D call: TRBD2 (6 bases). Germline CDR1 and CDR2: SGHAT and FQDESV (reference sequence). The V end lost 0 bases, the J end lost 2 bases, and 11 bases lay between the germline ends. This CDR3 contains 15 residues. CDR3 sequence reads: CASSLAPSETYEQYF. As DNA, the CDR3 is TGTGCCAGCAGCTTAGCTCCTAGCGAAACCTACGAGCAGTACTTC.